Following are 12 T cell receptor beta chains from one sample sequenced in a study of shared clonotypes between healthy human individuals. Selected positively for CCR7 and CD45RO-negative, naive CD8 cells excluded terminally differentiated effector memory CD45RA+ cells. The repertoire was sequenced with immunoSEQ multiplex PCR; TCRdb's copy has only in-frame clones and lacks some. Of roughly 770,000 clones in the sample, about 97% were seen once. Sequenced sample: naive CD8+ T cells sorted from blood. The source is a man younger than 40 in good health.

The CDR3 region is CASSLEFGSGSYTEAFF. CDR3 sequence (DNA): TGTGCCAGCAGTTTGGAGTTTGGGTCGGGGTCGTACACTGAAGCTTTCTTT. This chain links TRBV27 with TRBJ1-1; D gene unclear. Trimming cost V 3 bases and J 3 bases, with 20 bases left between them. The CDR3 extends over 17 amino acids. From germline, CDR1 is MNHEY and CDR2 SMNVEV (reference sequence).

This rearrangement joins TRBV7-8 to TRBJ2-7; tentatively, D is TRBD2 (7 bases). The CDR3 is 17 amino acids. Germline lookup yields CDR1 SGHVS and CDR2 FQNEAQ. The V end was cut by 1 base, the J end by 5 bases, with 21 bases between. CDR3 DNA sequence: TGTGCCAGCAGCTTAGAAACTCGGGGGGCCAGGGGCCACGAGCAGTACTTC. Encoded protein: CASSLETRGARGHEQYF. Supplemented by reference TRBV7-8 and TRBJ2-7, the full variable domain reads GAGVSQSPRYKVAKRGQDVALRCDPISGHVSLFWYQQALGQGPEFLTYFQNEAQLDKSGLPSDRFFAERPEGSVSTLKIQRTQQEDSAVYLCASSLETRGARGHEQYFGPGTRLTVT.

J is TRBJ2-7 and V is TRBV11-2; D gene unclear. The V end was cut by 0 bases, the J end by 2 bases, with 5 bases between. Germline loops: CDR1 SGHAT, CDR2 FQNNGV. This CDR3 is built from 13 residues. CDR3 DNA sequence: TGTGCCAGCAGCTTAGACGTCCCCTACGAGCAGTACTTC. The encoded protein is CASSLDVPYEQYF.

The V and J genes are TRBV9 and TRBJ2-1, with TRBD1 matching 7 bases. Trimming cost V 0 bases and J 2 bases; bases outside gene matches: 2. This CDR3 spans 15 amino acids. In germline, CDR1 is SGDLS, CDR2 YYNGEE. The chain's CDR3 is CASSVVGGPYNEQFF. The CDR3 region has the DNA TGTGCCAGCAGCGTAGTAGGGGGCCCCTACAATGAGCAGTTCTTC.

CDR3 sequence (DNA): TGTGCCAGCAGCTTACGAGGGAGAGGAACAGATACGCAGTATTTT. It is translated as CASSLRGRGTDTQYF. The chain links TRBV11-3 to TRBJ2-3, with D possibly TRBD2 on 5 matching bases. The CDR3 runs 15 residues. Germline V gene data show CDR1 as SGHNT and CDR2 as YENEEA. Trimming cost V 2 bases and J 3 bases, with 12 bases left between them.

Here the CDR3 reads CASSSHRGLRYEQYF. CDR3 DNA: TGCGCCAGCAGCAGCCACAGGGGCCTTCGCTACGAGCAGTACTTC. The J gene is TRBJ2-7, the V gene TRBV5-1, with 7 nucleotides matching TRBD1. The CDR3 runs to 15 residues. Germline lookup yields CDR1 SGHRS and CDR2 YFSETQ. The V gene end was trimmed by 4 bases and the J gene end by 3 bases; junction bases not matched to a gene: 10.

The gene calls are TRBV5-6 and TRBJ2-3, with D possibly called TRBD1 or TRBD2 (5 bases each). Trimming took off 2 bases at V and 2 bases at J, with 12 bases between the two ends. Germline V gene lookup returns CDR1 SGHDT and CDR2 YYEEEE. CDR3 length equals 15 residues. The chain's CDR3 is CASSFDGTSTDTQYF. In nucleotides, the CDR3 is TGTGCCAGCAGCTTCGACGGGACCTCCACAGATACGCAGTATTTT.

The chain uses TRBV7-6 and TRBJ1-5; 9 bases fit TRBD1. Germline values: CDR1 SGHVS, CDR2 FNYEAQ. This CDR3 comprises 14 residues. The J segment lost 4 bases and the V segment lost 5 bases, leaving 3 bases of the junction unmatched. In DNA form, the CDR3 reads TGTGCCAGCAGCCCCGGGACAGGGAATCAGCCCCAGCATTTT. Protein: CASSPGTGNQPQHF.

V usage is TRBV19 and J usage is TRBJ2-3; 8 nucleotides line up with TRBD1. Per the germline V gene, CDR1 is LNHDA and CDR2 is SQIVND (reference sequence). There are 16 residues in the CDR3. The ends lost 1 base at V and 0 bases at J; junction bases unmatched: 3. This chain's CDR3 is CASSIVGTGSTDTQYF. CDR3 DNA sequence: TGTGCCAGTAGTATAGTGGGGACAGGAAGCACAGATACGCAGTATTTT.

This chain uses TRBV2 with TRBJ2-1; the match to TRBD2 covers 8 bases. In germline, CDR1 is SNHLY, CDR2 FYNNEI. The CDR3 contains 18 residues. Unmatched junction bases numbered 17, after V lost 6 bases and J lost 4 bases. CDR3 DNA sequence: TGTGCCAGCAGGAATCTAGATAGCGGGGTCTGGCAGTACAATGAGCAGTTCTTC. It is translated as CASRNLDSGVWQYNEQFF.

This clone occurred once. This chain uses TRBV4-3 with TRBJ1-2; unclear D gene. This CDR3 comprises 15 residues. CDR1 and CDR2 (germline): LGHNA, YSLEER. Trimming shortened V by 1 base and J by 0 bases, and 9 bases separated the two germline ends. CDR3 amino acids: CASSQGSAPNYGYTF. The DNA of the CDR3 is TGCGCCAGCAGCCAAGGATCAGCTCCTAACTATGGCTACACCTTC.

The gene calls are TRBV18 and TRBJ2-7; tentatively, D is TRBD2 (6 bases). The CDR3 is made up of 13 amino acids. Germline V gene data show CDR1 as KGHSH and CDR2 as LQKENI. Trimming pared 0 bases from V and 6 bases from J, leaving 9 bases between. The CDR3 loop reads CASSPPDYSEQYF. Here the CDR3 DNA reads TGTGCCAGCTCACCACCGGACTATAGCGAGCAGTACTTC.